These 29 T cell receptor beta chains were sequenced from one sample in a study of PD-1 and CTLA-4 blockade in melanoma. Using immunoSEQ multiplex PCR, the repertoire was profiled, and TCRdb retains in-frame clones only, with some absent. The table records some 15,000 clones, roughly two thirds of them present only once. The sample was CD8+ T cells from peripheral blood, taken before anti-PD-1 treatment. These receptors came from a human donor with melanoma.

The CDR3 here is CASSFGRGGNTIYF. The DNA of the CDR3 is TGTGCCAGCAGCTTTGGGCGAGGAGGAAACACCATATATTTT. This chain uses TRBV11-1 with TRBJ1-3; D not certain. From germline, CDR1 is SGHAT and CDR2 FQDESV (reference sequence). V lost 3 bases and J lost 4, with 10 bases in between. The CDR3 totals 14 residues.

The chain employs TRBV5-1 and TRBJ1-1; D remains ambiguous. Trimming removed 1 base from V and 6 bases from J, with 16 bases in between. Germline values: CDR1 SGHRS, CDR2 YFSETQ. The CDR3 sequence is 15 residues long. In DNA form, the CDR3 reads TGCGCCAGCAGCTTGTCTGCCGGGCGCGGGGCTGAAGCTTTCTTT. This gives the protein CASSLSAGRGAEAFF.

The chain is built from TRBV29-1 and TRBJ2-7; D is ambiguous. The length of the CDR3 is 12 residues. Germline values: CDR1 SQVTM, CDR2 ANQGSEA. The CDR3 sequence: CSVRSSSYEQYF. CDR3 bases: TGCAGTGTGAGGAGTAGCTCCTACGAGCAGTACTTC.

The CDR3 DNA reads as TGTGCCAGCAGTTCGACAGCAGCTAATGAAAAACTGTTTTTT. Its translation: CASSSTAANEKLFF. This sequence joins TRBV6-5 and TRBJ1-4; D possibly corresponds to TRBD1 (5 bases). From germline, CDR1 is MNHEY and CDR2 SVGAGI. V lost 4 bases and J lost 3, with 9 bases in between. CDR3 length: 14 amino acids.

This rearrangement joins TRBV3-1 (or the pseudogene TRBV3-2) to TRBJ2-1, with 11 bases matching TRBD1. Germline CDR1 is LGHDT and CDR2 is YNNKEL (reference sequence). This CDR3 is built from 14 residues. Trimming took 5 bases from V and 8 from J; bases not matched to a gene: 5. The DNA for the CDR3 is TGTGCCAGCAGCTCTGGACAGGGGGCAGATGAGCAGTTCTTC. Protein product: CASSSGQGADEQFF.

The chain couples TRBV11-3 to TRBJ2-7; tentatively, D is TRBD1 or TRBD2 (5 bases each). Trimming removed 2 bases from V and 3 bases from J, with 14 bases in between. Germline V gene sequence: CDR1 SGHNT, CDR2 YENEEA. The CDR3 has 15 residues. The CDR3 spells CASSLHRDGSYEQYF. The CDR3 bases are TGTGCCAGCAGCTTACACCGGGACGGTAGCTACGAGCAGTACTTC.

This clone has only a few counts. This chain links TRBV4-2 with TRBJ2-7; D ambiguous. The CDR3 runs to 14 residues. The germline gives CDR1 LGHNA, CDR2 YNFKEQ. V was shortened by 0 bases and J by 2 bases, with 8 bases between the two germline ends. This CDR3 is CASSQDSQTYEQYF. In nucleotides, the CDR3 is TGTGCCAGCAGCCAAGATTCACAAACCTACGAGCAGTACTTC.

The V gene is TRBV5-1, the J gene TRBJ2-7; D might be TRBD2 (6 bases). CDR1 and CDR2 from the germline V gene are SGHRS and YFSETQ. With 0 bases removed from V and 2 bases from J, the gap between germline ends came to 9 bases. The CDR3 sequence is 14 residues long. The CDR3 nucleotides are TGCGCCAGCAGCTTGGTGGGAGGAACCTACGAGCAGTACTTC. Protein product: CASSLVGGTYEQYF.

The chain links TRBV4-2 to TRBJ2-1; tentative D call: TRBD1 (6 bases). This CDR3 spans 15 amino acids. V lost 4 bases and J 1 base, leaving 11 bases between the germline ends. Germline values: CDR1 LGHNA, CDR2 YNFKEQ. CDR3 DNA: TGTGCCAGCAGCCGAGAGGACAGTTCCTACAATGAGCAGTTCTTC. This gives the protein CASSREDSSYNEQFF.

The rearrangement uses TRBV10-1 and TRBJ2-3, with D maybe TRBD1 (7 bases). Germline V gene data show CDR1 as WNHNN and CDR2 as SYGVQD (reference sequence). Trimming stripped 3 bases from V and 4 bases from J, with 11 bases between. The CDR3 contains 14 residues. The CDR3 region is CASSDQGGPDTQYF. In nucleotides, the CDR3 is TGCGCCAGCAGTGACCAGGGGGGCCCAGATACGCAGTATTTT.

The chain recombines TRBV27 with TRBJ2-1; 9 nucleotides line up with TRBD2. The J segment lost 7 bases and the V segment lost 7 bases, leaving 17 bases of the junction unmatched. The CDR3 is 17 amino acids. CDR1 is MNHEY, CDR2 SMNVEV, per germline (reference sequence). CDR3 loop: CASNSLPTSGGWNEQFF. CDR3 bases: TGTGCCAGCAATTCCCTTCCAACCAGCGGGGGGTGGAATGAGCAGTTCTTC.

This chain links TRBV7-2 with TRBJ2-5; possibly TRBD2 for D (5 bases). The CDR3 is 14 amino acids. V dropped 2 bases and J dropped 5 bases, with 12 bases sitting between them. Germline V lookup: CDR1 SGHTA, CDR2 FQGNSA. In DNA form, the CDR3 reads TGTGCCAGCAGCTTAATCGGCGGGTTCGAGACCCAGTACTTC. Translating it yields CASSLIGGFETQYF. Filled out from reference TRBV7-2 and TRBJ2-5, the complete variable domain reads GAGVSQSPSNKVTEKGKDVELRCDPISGHTALYWYRQSLGQGLEFLIYFQGNSAPDKSGLPSDRFSAERTGGSVSTLTIQRTQQEDSAVYLCASSLIGGFETQYFGPGTRLLVL.

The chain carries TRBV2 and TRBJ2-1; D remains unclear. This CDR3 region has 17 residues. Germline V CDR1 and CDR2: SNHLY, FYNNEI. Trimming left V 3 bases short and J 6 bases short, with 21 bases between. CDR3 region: CASSDEVRGARPNEQFF. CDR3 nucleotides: TGTGCCAGCAGTGACGAGGTAAGAGGAGCGCGTCCCAATGAGCAGTTCTTC.

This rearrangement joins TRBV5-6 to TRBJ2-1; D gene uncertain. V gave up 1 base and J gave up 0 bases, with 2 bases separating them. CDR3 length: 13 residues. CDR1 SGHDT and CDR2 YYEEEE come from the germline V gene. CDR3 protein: CASSLSSYNEQFF. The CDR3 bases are TGTGCCAGCAGCTTGAGCTCCTACAATGAGCAGTTCTTC.

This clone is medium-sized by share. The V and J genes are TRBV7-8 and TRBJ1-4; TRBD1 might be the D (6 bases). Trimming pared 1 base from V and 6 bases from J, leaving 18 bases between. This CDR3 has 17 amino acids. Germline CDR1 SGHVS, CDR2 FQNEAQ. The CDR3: CASSLEGPGRQDEKLFF. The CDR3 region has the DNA TGTGCCAGCAGCTTAGAAGGCCCAGGGAGACAGGATGAAAAACTGTTTTTT. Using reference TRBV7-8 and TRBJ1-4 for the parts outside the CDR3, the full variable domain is GAGVSQSPRYKVAKRGQDVALRCDPISGHVSLFWYQQALGQGPEFLTYFQNEAQLDKSGLPSDRFFAERPEGSVSTLKIQRTQQEDSAVYLCASSLEGPGRQDEKLFFGSGTQLSVL.

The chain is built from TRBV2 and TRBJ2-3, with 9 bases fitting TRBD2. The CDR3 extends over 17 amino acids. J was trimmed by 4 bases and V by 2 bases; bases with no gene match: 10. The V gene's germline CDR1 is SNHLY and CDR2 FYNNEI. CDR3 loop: CASSEPPSGTNPDTQYF. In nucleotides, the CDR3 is TGTGCCAGCAGTGAACCTCCTAGCGGGACTAACCCAGATACGCAGTATTTT. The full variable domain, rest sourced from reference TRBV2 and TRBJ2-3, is EPEVTQTPSHQVTQMGQEVILRCVPISNHLYFYWYRQILGQKVEFLVSFYNNEISEKSEIFDDQFSVERPDGSNFTLKIRSTKLEDSAMYFCASSEPPSGTNPDTQYFGPGTRLTVL.

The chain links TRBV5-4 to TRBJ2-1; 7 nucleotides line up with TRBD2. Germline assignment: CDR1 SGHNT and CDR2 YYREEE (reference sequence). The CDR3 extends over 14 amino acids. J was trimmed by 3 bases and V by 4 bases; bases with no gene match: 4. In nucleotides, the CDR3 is TGTGCCAGCAGCCCAAGCGGGGACTACAATGAGCAGTTCTTC. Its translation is CASSPSGDYNEQFF.

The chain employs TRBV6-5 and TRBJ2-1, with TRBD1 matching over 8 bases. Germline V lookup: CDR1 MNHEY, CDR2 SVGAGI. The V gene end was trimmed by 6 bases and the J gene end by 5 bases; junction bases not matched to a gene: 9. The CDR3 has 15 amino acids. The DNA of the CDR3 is TGTGCCAGCAGCGATCGGGACAGGAGCAACAATGAGCAGTTCTTC. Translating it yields CASSDRDRSNNEQFF.

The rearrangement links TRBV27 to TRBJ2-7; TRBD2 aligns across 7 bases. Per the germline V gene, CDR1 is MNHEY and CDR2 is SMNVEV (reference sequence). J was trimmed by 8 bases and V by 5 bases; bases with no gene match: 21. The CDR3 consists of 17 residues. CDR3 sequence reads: CASSLNAERGASMQQYF. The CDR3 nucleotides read TGTGCCAGCAGTCTGAACGCAGAGCGGGGCGCTTCTATGCAGCAGTACTTC.

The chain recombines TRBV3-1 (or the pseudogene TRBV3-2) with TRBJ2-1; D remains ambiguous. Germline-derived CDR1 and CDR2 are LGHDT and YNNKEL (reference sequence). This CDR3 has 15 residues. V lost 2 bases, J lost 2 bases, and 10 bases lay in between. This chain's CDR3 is CASSQSVLPYNEQFF. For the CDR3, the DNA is TGTGCCAGCAGCCAATCGGTGCTACCCTACAATGAGCAGTTCTTC.

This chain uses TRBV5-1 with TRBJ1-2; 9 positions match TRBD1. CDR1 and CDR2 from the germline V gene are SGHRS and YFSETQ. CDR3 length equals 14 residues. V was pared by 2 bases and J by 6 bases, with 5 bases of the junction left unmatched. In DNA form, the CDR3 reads TGCGCCAGCAGCTTCGGACAGGGGTTCGATGGCTACACCTTC. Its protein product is CASSFGQGFDGYTF.

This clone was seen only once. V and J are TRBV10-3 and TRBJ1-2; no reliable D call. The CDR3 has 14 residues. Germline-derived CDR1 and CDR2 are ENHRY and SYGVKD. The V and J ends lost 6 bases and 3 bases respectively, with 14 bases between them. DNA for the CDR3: TGTGCCATCAGCGAGAGTGTCATCTACTATGGCTACACCTTC. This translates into CAISESVIYYGYTF.

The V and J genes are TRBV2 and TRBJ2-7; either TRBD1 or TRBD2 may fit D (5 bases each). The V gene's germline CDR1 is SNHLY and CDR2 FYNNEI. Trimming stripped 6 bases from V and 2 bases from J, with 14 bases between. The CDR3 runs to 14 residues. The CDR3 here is CASSGGTQPYEQYF. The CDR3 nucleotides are TGTGCCAGCAGCGGTGGGACGCAGCCCTACGAGCAGTACTTC.

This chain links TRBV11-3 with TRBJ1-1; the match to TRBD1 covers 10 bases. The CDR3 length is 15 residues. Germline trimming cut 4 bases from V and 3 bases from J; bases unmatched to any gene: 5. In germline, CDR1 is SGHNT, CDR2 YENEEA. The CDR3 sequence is CASSSRQGAYTEAFF. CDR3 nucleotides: TGTGCCAGCAGCTCGAGACAGGGGGCTTACACTGAAGCTTTCTTT.

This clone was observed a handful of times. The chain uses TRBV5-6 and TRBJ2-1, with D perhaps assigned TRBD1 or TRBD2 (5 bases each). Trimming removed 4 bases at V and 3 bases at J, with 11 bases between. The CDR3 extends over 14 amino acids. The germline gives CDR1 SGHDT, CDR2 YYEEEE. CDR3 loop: CASSTRDGYNEQFF. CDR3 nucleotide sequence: TGTGCCAGCAGCACCCGGGACGGCTACAATGAGCAGTTCTTC.

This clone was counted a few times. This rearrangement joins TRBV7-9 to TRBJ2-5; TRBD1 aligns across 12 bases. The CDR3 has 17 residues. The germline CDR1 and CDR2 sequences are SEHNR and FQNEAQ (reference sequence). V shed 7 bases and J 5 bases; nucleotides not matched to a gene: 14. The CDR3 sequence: CASTLGPGQGARETQYF. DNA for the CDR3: TGTGCCAGCACCCTTGGTCCGGGACAGGGGGCGCGGGAGACCCAGTACTTC. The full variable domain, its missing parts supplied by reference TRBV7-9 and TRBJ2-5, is DTGVSQNPRHKITKRGQNVTFRCDPISEHNRLYWYRQTLGQGPEFLTYFQNEAQLEKSRLLSDRFSAERPKGSFSTLEIQRTEQGDSAMYLCASTLGPGQGARETQYFGPGTRLLVL.

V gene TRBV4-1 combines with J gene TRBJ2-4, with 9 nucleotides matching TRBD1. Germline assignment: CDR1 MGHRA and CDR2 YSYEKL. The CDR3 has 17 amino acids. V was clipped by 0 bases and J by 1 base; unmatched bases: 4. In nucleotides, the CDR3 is TGCGCCAGCAGCCAAGATATGACAGGGGGTGCCAAAAACATTCAGTACTTC. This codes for CASSQDMTGGAKNIQYF.

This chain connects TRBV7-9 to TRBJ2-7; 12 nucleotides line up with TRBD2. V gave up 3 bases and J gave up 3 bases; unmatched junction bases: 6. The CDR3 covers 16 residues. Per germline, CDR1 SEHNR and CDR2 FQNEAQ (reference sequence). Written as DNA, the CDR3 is TGTGCCAGCAGCTTTTCTAGACTAGCGGGAGACTACGAGCAGTACTTC. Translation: CASSFSRLAGDYEQYF. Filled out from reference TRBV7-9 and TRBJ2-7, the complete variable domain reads DTGVSQNPRHKITKRGQNVTFRCDPISEHNRLYWYRQTLGQGPEFLTYFQNEAQLEKSRLLSDRFSAERPKGSFSTLEIQRTEQGDSAMYLCASSFSRLAGDYEQYFGPGTRLTVT.

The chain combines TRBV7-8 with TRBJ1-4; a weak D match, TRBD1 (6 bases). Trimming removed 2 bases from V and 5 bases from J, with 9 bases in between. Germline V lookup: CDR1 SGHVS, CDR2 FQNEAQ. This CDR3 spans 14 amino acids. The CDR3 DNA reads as TGTGCCAGCAGCTTAAACAGGGCAAATGAAAAACTGTTTTTT. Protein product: CASSLNRANEKLFF.